These T cell receptor beta chains were read from a single sample in a study of blood T cells in healthy people across ages. MiXCR was run by TCRdb on the 5' RACE reads, yielding one entry per CDR3 protein. This sample yields just under 550,000 distinct CDR3 sequences, of which 24% are seen a single time; just under 9% belongs to the top ten. The same data also went into a second study, on T cells of mothers and their children.

Sequencing used blood. The source of these receptors is a boy younger than 18 in good health. Each CDR3 is given with its conserved first and last residue. Each record gives: CDR3 protein, CDR3 DNA, clone size, D gene, J gene, CDR3 length, V gene. A D gene is named only where the DNA matches it firmly. For some rows the clone size is stated as once, few or many, or as a class when expanded; others skip it.

CDR3 protein: CASSLDSGWDQETQYF
CDR3 DNA: TGCGCCAGCAGCTTGGACTCGGGTTGGGACCAAGAGACCCAGTACTTC
clone size: few
D gene: NA
J gene: TRBJ2-5
CDR3 length: 16
V gene: TRBV5-1

CDR3 protein: CASSLGQGASGYTF
CDR3 DNA: TGTGCCAGCAGCTTGGGACAGGGGGCTTCTGGCTACACCTTC
clone size: many
D gene: TRBD1
J gene: TRBJ1-2
CDR3 length: 14
V gene: TRBV7-9

CDR3 protein: CASRLPQGNYGYTF
CDR3 DNA: TGTGCCAGTAGGCTCCCACAGGGGAACTATGGCTACACCTTC
clone size: few
D gene: TRBD1
J gene: TRBJ1-2
CDR3 length: 14
V gene: TRBV19

CDR3 protein: CASSPGTSLYGEQFF
CDR3 DNA: TGTGCCAGCAGTCCAGGGACTAGTCTCTATGGTGAGCAGTTCTTC
clone size: NA
D gene: TRBD2
J gene: TRBJ2-1
CDR3 length: 15
V gene: TRBV6-5

CDR3 protein: CATTQSRDRVETQYF
CDR3 DNA: TGTGCCACCACCCAGTCCCGGGACAGGGTGGAGACCCAGTACTTC
clone size: NA
D gene: TRBD1
J gene: TRBJ2-5
CDR3 length: 15
V gene: TRBV15

CDR3 protein: CSARDIRGNQPQHF
CDR3 DNA: TGCAGTGCTAGAGATATACGTGGCAATCAGCCCCAGCATTTT
clone size: many
D gene: NA
J gene: TRBJ1-5
CDR3 length: 14
V gene: TRBV20-1

CDR3 protein: CSVEDRAGVGYEQYF
CDR3 DNA: TGCAGCGTTGAAGATAGGGCGGGAGTGGGCTACGAGCAGTACTTC
clone size: NA
D gene: TRBD2
J gene: TRBJ2-7
CDR3 length: 15
V gene: TRBV29-1

CDR3 protein: CASSEARRGKINEQFF
CDR3 DNA: TGTGCCAGCAGTGAAGCGCGAAGGGGAAAGATCAATGAGCAGTTCTTC
clone size: few
D gene: NA
J gene: TRBJ2-1
CDR3 length: 16
V gene: TRBV6-1

CDR3 protein: CSAILVSLAGGPRDEQFF
CDR3 DNA: TGCAGTGCTATCTTGGTTTCACTAGCGGGAGGGCCAAGGGATGAGCAGTTCTTC
clone size: NA
D gene: TRBD2
J gene: TRBJ2-1
CDR3 length: 18
V gene: TRBV20-1

CDR3 protein: CASSKGLAETYEQYF
CDR3 DNA: TGTGCCAGCAGTAAGGGACTAGCGGAAACCTACGAGCAGTACTTC
clone size: NA
D gene: TRBD2
J gene: TRBJ2-7
CDR3 length: 15
V gene: TRBV6-1

CDR3 protein: CASRRGWDSYNEQFF
CDR3 DNA: TGCGCCAGCAGACGGGGTTGGGACTCCTACAATGAGCAGTTCTTC
clone size: NA
D gene: NA
J gene: TRBJ2-1
CDR3 length: 15
V gene: TRBV5-1

CDR3 protein: CASSLGDGANTIYF
CDR3 DNA: TGCGCCAGCAGCTTGGGTGATGGAGCGAACACCATATATTTT
clone size: NA
D gene: NA
J gene: TRBJ1-3
CDR3 length: 14
V gene: TRBV5-1

CDR3 protein: CASSLSSRTGRGEKLFF
CDR3 DNA: TGTGCCAGCAGCTTAAGCAGTAGGACAGGGCGAGGGGAAAAACTGTTTTTT
clone size: few
D gene: TRBD1
J gene: TRBJ1-4
CDR3 length: 17
V gene: TRBV7-9

CDR3 protein: CASSTGGSSYEQYF
CDR3 DNA: TGTGCCAGCAGCACCGGGGGGAGCTCCTACGAGCAGTACTTC
clone size: NA
D gene: TRBD2
J gene: TRBJ2-7
CDR3 length: 14
V gene: TRBV9

CDR3 protein: CASSLLSSRDRDGYTF
CDR3 DNA: TGTGCCAGCAGCTTACTCTCTTCGCGGGACAGGGATGGCTACACCTTC
clone size: NA
D gene: TRBD1
J gene: TRBJ1-2
CDR3 length: 16
V gene: TRBV7-9